The T cell receptor beta chain described here comes from a study of cytomegalovirus exposure and HLA in healthy donors (dated by TCRdb to between 2016 and 2019). About the investigation overall: According to an earlier analysis of 550 to 700 of the donors, some 180 million T cells yielded roughly 110 million unique TCR beta sequences and approximately 280 Gb of sequence data. HLA typing included class I and class II loci at four-digit resolution. The aim of the study was to test whether cataloging public T cell receptors could identify signatures of past pathogen exposure. To predict cytomegalovirus infection status, the study combined high-throughput TCR immunosequencing, statistical association of individual TCRs with disease status, and machine learning. A later genetic analysis took genome-wide SNP genotypes for about three fifths of the 666 donors and used that subset as a discovery cohort. Typing coverage differed by locus: A, B, C, DRB1 and DQB1 were typed in roughly 620-640 donors, DQA1 in roughly 500, DPA1 in some 570, and DPB1 in approximately 450. The study profiled the T cell repertoires of hundreds of subjects by immunosequencing and related them to cytomegalovirus serostatus. Rather than drawing on any new phenotypic data, the later analysis identified candidate immune exposures from TCR beta sequences and the way those sequences occurred across donors. Every discovery cohort repertoire had been produced on one sequencing platform. Several DR-DQ haplotypes were handled as single units for association and clustering, since linkage in the cohort was strong. Donor age, sex, ethnicity and CMV serostatus were compiled alongside the repertoire data. Of the 350 to 450 genotyped donors, about 80% fell in the genetic ancestry cluster associated with self-reported Caucasian donors. A separate validation cohort of 100 to 150 different subjects was used in addition to the 666-subject first cohort. To study patterns of TCR occurrence, a later analysis re-analyzed previously published TCR beta repertoires from under 750 donors and added high-resolution HLA genotyping. An earlier analysis of approximately 500 of the donors applied high-throughput TCR beta sequencing to assess whether each TCR beta V gene segment acted as functional or pseudogenic. Approximately 300 gigabases of sequencing data and approximately 93 million unique TCR sequences were included in an early release covering 500 to 750 HLA-typed donors. Among approximately 370 genotyped donors of the cohort, an average of about 240,000 unique TCR beta nucleotide sequences was sequenced per donor, of which 15% to 20% were non-productive.

V is trimmed back by 5 bases and J by 7 bases, and the junction contains 20 bases that no gene match accounts for. Counted from cysteine to phenylalanine, this CDR3 has 18 amino acids. Only the CDR3 DNA is retained, 54 bases long and in frame from the first base. The germline V gene (reference sequence) provides CDR1 LNHDA and CDR2 SQIVND. The receptor library was made with the immunoSEQ multiplex PCR assay. A mixture of 60 forward primers for TCR Vbeta segments and 13 reverse primers for TCR Jbeta segments was used in the multiplex PCR. The CDR3 region of rearranged TCR beta genes was amplified from genomic DNA with a multiplex PCR assay. The amplified TCR beta libraries were sequenced on the Illumina HiSeq System as 87-base-pair reads. On the authors' methods: In a later analysis, 77 million or so unique TCR beta chains were counted across the roughly 670 repertoires, and approximately 11 million of these chains were shared by at least two donors. Raw reads were error-corrected and collapsed into unique sequences with a nearest-neighbor algorithm that merged closely related sequences to remove PCR and sequencing errors. V, D and J gene segments were assigned by aligning CDR3 sequences to IMGT reference sequences. For a sequence to be retained, a match of at least six nucleotides was required to both a V gene segment and a J gene segment. A rearrangement was called productive if the CDR3 had no stop codons and remained in frame with V and J, and every other rearrangement was called non-productive. CDR3 was defined according to IMGT convention as the region running from the second conserved V-encoded cysteine to the conserved J-encoded phenylalanine. The earlier analysis of 550 to 650 of the donors excluded any sequence lacking an unambiguous match to a single V gene segment. In an earlier analysis of roughly 600 of the donors, a V segment was called functional when productive rearrangements were above 56.7%, and segregating when the standard deviation between donors exceeded 5%. A statistical classification framework was developed to diagnose cytomegalovirus status using the catalog of TCR beta chain sequences. In a later analysis, V and J genes were assigned by comparing TCR nucleotide sequences against IMGT/GENE-DB human TR gene sequences. Using the TCRdist pipeline, a later analysis assigned CDR3 sequences along with most-parsimonious VDJ recombination scenarios. In a later analysis, each TCR beta chain was defined by its CDR3 amino acid sequence together with its V-gene family, and reads without a unique V-gene family were excluded. A later analysis removed roughly 590 highly shared, low-generation-probability nucleotide sequences to deal with suspected cross-contamination and a sequencing artifact. For each public chain, a later analysis derived a clonal expansion index from normalized ranks of inferred template counts within each repertoire. A later analysis computed generation probabilities with a VDJ recombination model fitted to out-of-frame rearrangements, and checked the results against IGoR. In a later analysis, hypergeometric tests were used to score TCR-TCR, TCR-HLA and TCR-CMV co-occurrence, with a repertoire-size bias correction applied to TCR pairs. To estimate false discovery rates, a later analysis permuted the HLA or CMV assignments 20 times. In a later analysis, co-occurring TCRs were grouped with DBSCAN, and TCRdist sequence similarity was added when clustering was performed within HLA-allele-positive subsets. Co-occurrence clustering excluded repertoires with fewer than 30,000 or more than 120,000 public chains, plus five with anomalous nucleotide sharing. The source is immuneACCESS, and TCRdb retained only in-frame sequences with V and J called. Part of the clones is not carried over; for the studies checked, unresolved V genes explain less than half of this, and the remainder is unexplained. V, J and clone size are taken as reported in that table, and D and trimming were inferred from the DNA itself. The sample table shows 110,000 to 150,000 clones, and more than 60% are seen once. Of the sample, 1.5% to 2% falls within the top ten clones.

Overall study outcomes, separate from this receptor: In a later analysis, HLA-associated TCR beta chains showed more clonal expansion and lower generation probabilities than non-associated chains that were equally common. According to a later analysis, TCR association rates differed among HLA loci, with DRB1 alleles showing the most associated TCRs and HLA-C alleles showing the fewest. According to a later analysis, most CMV-associated TCR beta chains appeared to be HLA-restricted, and the HLA associations seemed to be driven largely by CMV exposure. The authors suggested that the approach could potentially be generalized to other disease states and immunological phenotypes. CMV serostatus was the only immune exposure information available for the cohort. Because counts were too low, around 17 rarely observed V segments, including chromosome 9 orphons, were left out of the earlier analysis of some 640 of the donors. The classifier was reported to diagnose cytomegalovirus status with high specificity and sensitivity in both the original cohort and the validation cohort. A further reported finding was that TCR beta sequences accurately predicted the HLA-A and HLA-B alleles for most subjects in the first cohort. In a later analysis, several top co-occurrence clusters were reported to appear linked to parvovirus B19, influenza, CMV and Epstein-Barr virus. The cohort was sequenced for TCR beta chains only, and without alpha or paired-chain data the features that could be detected were limited. Strong co-occurrence of HLA alleles, especially DR and DQ, made assigning TCR associations to individual alleles difficult. At a false discovery rate of 0.05, a later analysis linked approximately 18,000 TCR beta sequences to specific HLA alleles. According to a later genetic analysis, donors in an Asian-associated ancestry cluster had fewer N-insertions in productive TCRs than the approximately 650-donor mean. Because HLA typing was missing for some donors at each locus, association tests included only the typed subset. In an earlier analysis of roughly 500 of the donors, most TCR beta V segments appeared in productive rearrangements about 87% or about 30% of the time, broadly matching IMGT annotations. A later genetic analysis associated a missense DCLRE1C variant with V-gene and J-gene trimming of TCR beta chains, and an independent cohort replicated the association. A cluster of highly shared sequence variants was judged likely to be a technical artifact of the sequencing pipeline. In vitro tests confirmed that a few of the cytomegalovirus-associated TCR beta chains recognize cytomegalovirus antigens. Most TCR sequences were seen in very few donors, while some public TCRs were found in many individuals. The study gave a list of about 150 TCR beta chains associated with cytomegalovirus. Because the 87-base-pair reads could not distinguish some IMGT-functional V segments, including TRBV6-2 and TRBV6-3, those segments were excluded. Roughly uniform sequencing depth across donors was assumed in presence/absence analyses, although this assumption may not hold. Correlated functional status among segregating V segments might reflect linkage disequilibrium, but an unknown experimental factor could not be ruled out.

The cohort comprised 710 or so healthy bone marrow donors. Cohort members were all nominally healthy when sampled, although unrecorded immune exposures were likely present. The donor was CMV seronegative and belonged to the group of 350 or so seronegative cohort members. Every donor gave a peripheral blood sample, and the peripheral blood mononuclear cells from that sample were used for TCR beta sequencing. The Qiagen DNeasy Blood Extraction Kit was used to extract genomic DNA from the blood cell samples. With regard to this clone: It has no known antigen specificity. Base qualities were left out, and no much larger clone turns up one base away.

This receptor was identified in a female donor in good health and CMV-seronegative. Sequencing was done on a sample of PBMCs. The chain was built from TRBV19 and TRBJ1-2, and TRBD1 matches 9 of the central bases. The CDR3 in this case is CASSLEGPGTGMTGGYTF. In nucleotide form, the sequence is TGTGCCAGTAGTCTCGAAGGTCCCGGGACAGGGATGACGGGTGGCTACACCTTC.